Below are 26 T cell receptor beta chains sequenced from a single sample in a study of T cells after posttransplantation cyclophosphamide. Sequenced by immunoSEQ multiplex PCR; TCRdb stores in-frame clones only, minus some. This sample has about 24,000 clones and no singletons, with about 4.2% in the ten largest. The material sequenced was PBMCs. The receptors derive from a woman aged 45 to 65 in good health, CMV-negative, and a related stem cell transplant donor.

At least ten counts were recorded for this clone. CDR3 amino acids: CASSQPGQVVYEQYF. The CDR3 DNA reads as TGTGCCAGTAGCCAACCGGGACAGGTAGTCTACGAGCAGTACTTC. V usage is TRBV19 and J usage is TRBJ2-5; 8 nucleotides align to TRBD1. With the DNA end fitting TRBJ2-7 better, the J assignment may be wrong. This CDR3 spans 15 amino acids. The V gene's germline CDR1 is LNHDA and CDR2 SQIVND (reference sequence).

In this sample, this clone turned up many times. The rearrangement links TRBV28 to TRBJ1-1; D perhaps matches TRBD1 (5 bases). Trimming left V 9 bases short and J 2 bases short, with 13 bases between. Germline CDR1 MDHEN, CDR2 SYDVKM. The CDR3 spans 13 residues. CDR3 nucleotides: TGTGCCAGTCATGATGGGGCAAACACTGAAGCTTTCTTT. Protein product: CASHDGANTEAFF.

This clone was counted many times. V usage is TRBV27 and J usage is TRBJ1-2; D possibly corresponds to TRBD1 (6 bases). Germline CDR1 MNHEY, CDR2 SMNVEV (reference sequence). This CDR3 has 14 amino acids. Trimming took 3 bases from V and 2 from J, leaving 10 bases between them. The CDR3 sequence: CASSFRGPNYGYTF. Here the CDR3 DNA reads TGTGCCAGCAGTTTCAGGGGCCCAAACTATGGCTACACCTTC.

This clone was seen repeatedly, ten times or more. The rearrangement links TRBV14 to TRBJ2-3; the D gene is possibly TRBD2 (6 bases). Per germline, CDR1 SGHDN and CDR2 FVKESK. The CDR3 consists of 13 residues. The V and J ends lost 2 bases and 10 bases respectively, with 13 bases between them. CDR3 sequence reads: CASSQRAGGAQYF. Here the CDR3 DNA reads TGTGCCAGCAGCCAAAGGGCTGGCGGGGCGCAGTATTTT.

Ten or more counts support this clone. The rearrangement uses TRBV9 and TRBJ2-2, with a weak D call TRBD1 (6 bases). This CDR3 comprises 16 residues. CDR1 is SGDLS, CDR2 YYNGEE, per germline. Trimming pared 3 bases from V and 2 bases from J, leaving 14 bases between. CDR3 in amino acids: CASSAPGQGNTGELFF. The CDR3 DNA reads TGTGCCAGCAGCGCCCCGGGACAAGGAAACACCGGGGAGCTGTTTTTT.

This clone was detected ten times or more. This chain links TRBV28 with TRBJ1-4; tentatively, D is TRBD1 (6 bases). The CDR3 has 17 residues. With 5 bases removed from V and 3 bases from J, the gap between germline ends came to 19 bases. Germline lookup yields CDR1 MDHEN and CDR2 SYDVKM. The CDR3 reads CASSRWGGGNSNEKLFF. CDR3 nucleotides: TGTGCCAGCAGTCGATGGGGAGGGGGTAACTCTAATGAAAAACTGTTTTTT. Complete variable domain (other parts from reference TRBV28 and TRBJ1-4): DVKVTQSSRYLVKRTGEKVFLECVQDMDHENMFWYRQDPGLGLRLIYFSYDVKMKEKGDIPEGYSVSREKKERFSLILESASTNQTSMYLCASSRWGGGNSNEKLFFGSGTQLSVL.

This clone was recorded at least ten times. This sequence joins TRBV2 and TRBJ1-5; weak D call: TRBD1 (6 bases). The CDR3 has 14 amino acids. Germline V lookup: CDR1 SNHLY, CDR2 FYNNEI. The V end lost 6 bases, the J end lost 7 bases, and 16 bases lay between the germline ends. The CDR3 coding sequence is TGTGCCAGCAGCGACAACAGGGTGCGGCAGCCCCAGCATTTT. Its translation is CASSDNRVRQPQHF.

This clone was recorded at least ten times. The genes are TRBV28 and TRBJ2-7; 10 bases line up with TRBD1. V lost 5 bases and J lost 1; bases outside the gene matches: 8. Per the germline V gene, CDR1 is MDHEN and CDR2 is SYDVKM. The CDR3 covers 16 residues. Written as DNA, the CDR3 is TGTGCCAGCAGTCCACCGACAGGGGGCTTTTCCTACGAGCAGTACTTC. It codes for CASSPPTGGFSYEQYF.

This clone has a count of ten or more. The CDR3 DNA follows: TGTGCCAGCAGCCCCACCACAGGGCTCGACAATGAGCAGTTCTTC. Encoded protein: CASSPTTGLDNEQFF. The chain combines TRBV7-9 with TRBJ2-1; TRBD1 is a possible D gene (6 bases). The germline V gene encodes CDR1 SEHNR and CDR2 FQNEAQ (reference sequence). V was cut by 5 bases and J by 5 bases, with 16 bases left in between. This CDR3 has 15 residues.

This clone was seen many times. The chain joins TRBV4-1 to TRBJ2-3; D is uncertain. Germline V gene sequence: CDR1 MGHRA, CDR2 YSYEKL. The germline V and J ends were trimmed by 1 base and 0 bases, with 8 bases remaining between them. CDR3 length equals 15 residues. As DNA, the CDR3 is TGCGCCAGCAGCCAAGTCAGGTTGAGCACAGATACGCAGTATTTT. Its translation: CASSQVRLSTDTQYF.

The table lists this clone with many counts. This chain joins TRBV7-2 and TRBJ1-2; no reliable D call. V was cut by 3 bases and J by 0 bases, with 11 bases left in between. This CDR3 comprises 15 residues. CDR1 SGHTA and CDR2 FQGNSA come from the germline V gene. The CDR3 DNA sequence: TGTGCCAGCAGCTTCCTTTCACAGACTAACTATGGCTACACCTTC. It specifies CASSFLSQTNYGYTF.

This clone was picked up many times. The J gene is TRBJ1-3, the V gene TRBV6-1; 7 bases line up with TRBD1. The CDR3 spans 14 residues. The germline V gene has CDR1 MNHNS and CDR2 SASEGT. The trim removed 3 bases at V and 5 bases at J, leaving 4 bases unmatched. The CDR3 DNA reads as TGTGCCAGCAGTGAGGGACAGCTTCGAAACACCATATATTTT. It yields the protein CASSEGQLRNTIYF.

In this sample, this clone turned up many times. This chain joins TRBV7-7 and TRBJ2-3, with 7 positions matching TRBD2. J lost 0 bases, V lost 5 bases, and 2 bases had no gene match. This CDR3 contains 14 residues. The germline V gene encodes CDR1 SSHAT and CDR2 FNYEAQ (reference sequence). This chain's CDR3 is CASSLSGSTDTQYF. CDR3 nucleotides: TGTGCCAGCAGCCTTAGCGGGAGCACAGATACGCAGTATTTT.

This clone was observed many times. This sequence joins TRBV18 and TRBJ2-1; the match to TRBD2 covers 9 bases. Germline V gives CDR1 KGHSH, CDR2 LQKENI. V was pared by 4 bases and J by 7 bases, with 2 bases of the junction left unmatched. This CDR3 is 13 amino acids long. The CDR3 loop is CASSRTSENEQFF. The CDR3 DNA reads TGTGCCAGCTCACGGACTAGCGAAAATGAGCAGTTCTTC. Based on the CDR3 plus reference TRBV18 and TRBJ2-1, the full variable domain is NAGVMQNPRHLVRRRGQEARLRCSPMKGHSHVYWYRQLPEEGLKFMVYLQKENIIDESGMPKERFSAEFPKEGPSILRIQQVVRGDSAAYFCASSRTSENEQFFGPGTRLTVL.

This clone came up many times. The chain links TRBV27 to TRBJ2-6, with unresolved D. Germline values: CDR1 MNHEY, CDR2 SMNVEV (reference sequence). V lost 0 bases, J lost 0 bases, and 9 bases lay in between. This CDR3 region has 17 residues. CDR3 bases: TGTGCCAGCAGTTTATCTTACAGATCCTCTGGGGCCAACGTCCTGACTTTC. Protein: CASSLSYRSSGANVLTF.

This clone showed up many times. The chain couples TRBV4-1 to TRBJ1-2; TRBD1 agrees at 7 bases. The CDR3 is 13 residues long. Germline V CDR1 and CDR2: MGHRA, YSYEKL. The trim removed 2 bases at V and 6 bases at J, leaving 3 bases unmatched. The CDR3 loop is CASSQWTGDGYTF. The CDR3 coding sequence is TGCGCCAGCAGCCAATGGACAGGAGATGGCTACACCTTC.

This clone was detected ten times or more. The chain recombines TRBV19 with TRBJ2-1; 8 bases align to TRBD1. Germline CDR1 reads LNHDA; CDR2 reads SQIVND (reference sequence). The CDR3 loop spans 16 amino acids. Losses at the gene ends were 5 bases for V and 0 bases for J; bases not matched to a gene: 6. The CDR3 sequence: CASSGGQESSYNEQFF. The CDR3 coding sequence is TGTGCCAGTAGTGGGGGACAGGAGAGCTCCTACAATGAGCAGTTCTTC.

This clone was detected ten times or more. The chain combines TRBV27 with TRBJ1-2, with D maybe TRBD1 (5 bases). Per germline, CDR1 MNHEY and CDR2 SMNVEV (reference sequence). There are 13 residues in the CDR3. Deletions cut 2 bases from V and 4 bases from J, with 8 bases between. DNA of the CDR3: TGTGCCAGCAGTTTAAGGGGTGCCTATGGCTACACCTTC. The encoded protein is CASSLRGAYGYTF.

This clone was seen ten or more times. V is TRBV18 and J is TRBJ2-2; D is possibly TRBD1 (6 bases). The germline gives CDR1 KGHSH, CDR2 LQKENI. Between the trimmed V and J ends, which lost 3 bases and 4 bases, there was a span of 9 bases. CDR3 length: 14 amino acids. This CDR3 is CASSPLDSTGELFF. CDR3 nucleotide sequence: TGTGCCAGCTCACCGCTGGACAGCACCGGGGAGCTGTTTTTT.

This clone has ten or more counts. The DNA for the CDR3 is TGTGCCAGCAGCTTACTCGGACAGGGCTCCTACGAGCAGTACTTC. It is translated as CASSLLGQGSYEQYF. The V and J genes are TRBV7-8 and TRBJ2-7; 8 bases align to TRBD1. The length of the CDR3 is 15 residues. The germline V gene encodes CDR1 SGHVS and CDR2 FQNEAQ. V was clipped by 2 bases and J by 0 bases; unmatched bases: 3.

This clone was recorded at least ten times. This sequence joins TRBV5-4 and TRBJ2-7; D is perhaps TRBD2 (6 bases). The CDR3 is made up of 15 amino acids. V was clipped by 4 bases and J by 0 bases, with 14 bases between them. CDR1 SGHNT and CDR2 YYREEE come from the germline V gene (reference sequence). CDR3 nucleotide sequence: TGTGCCAGCAGCCTGGGACTTTCGAGCTCCTACGAGCAGTACTTC. Its translation: CASSLGLSSSYEQYF. The variable domain in full, with the rest retrieved from reference TRBV5-4 and TRBJ2-7, is ETGVTQSPTHLIKTRGQQVTLRCSSQSGHNTVSWYQQALGQGPQFIFQYYREEENGRGNFPPRFSGLQFPNYSSELNVNALELDDSALYLCASSLGLSSSYEQYFGPGTRLTVT.

This clone was detected ten times or more. The rearrangement links TRBV29-1 to TRBJ2-7; D gene uncertain. V was pared by 4 bases and J by 0 bases, with 4 bases between. From germline, CDR1 is SQVTM and CDR2 ANQGSEA. The CDR3 is 11 residues long. CDR3 DNA sequence: TGCAGCGTTGCGGTCTCCTACGAGCAGTACTTC. Translating it yields CSVAVSYEQYF.

In its sample, this clone was seen many times. The chain has TRBV4-1 and TRBJ1-2; TRBD1 matches 7 bases. J lost 7 bases, V lost 0 bases, and 17 bases had no gene match. CDR3 length: 18 amino acids. Germline CDR1 is MGHRA and CDR2 is YSYEKL. This CDR3 reads CASSQESAASTGAGGYTF. The CDR3 DNA reads TGCGCCAGCAGCCAAGAATCAGCGGCATCCACAGGGGCGGGTGGCTACACCTTC.

This clone was counted at least ten times. The chain has TRBV7-9 and TRBJ2-1; TRBD1 agrees at 10 bases. With V trimmed by 5 bases and J by 6 bases, 7 bases remained unmatched. Germline loops: CDR1 SEHNR, CDR2 FQNEAQ (reference sequence). This CDR3 is built from 15 residues. This chain's CDR3 is CASSLGTGDANEQFF. CDR3 DNA: TGTGCCAGCAGCCTAGGGACAGGGGACGCCAATGAGCAGTTCTTC. The variable domain in full, completed from reference TRBV7-9 and TRBJ2-1, reads DTGVSQNPRHKITKRGQNVTFRCDPISEHNRLYWYRQTLGQGPEFLTYFQNEAQLEKSRLLSDRFSAERPKGSFSTLEIQRTEQGDSAMYLCASSLGTGDANEQFFGPGTRLTVL.

There are a few counts of this clone. The genes are TRBV7-9 and TRBJ2-5; TRBD2 matches 8 bases. The J call may be incorrect, as the DNA end agrees better with TRBJ2-7. CDR3 length: 13 residues. CDR1 SEHNR and CDR2 FQNEAQ come from the germline V gene (reference sequence). The CDR3 DNA follows: TGTGCCAGCACCTCGGCGGGGGGATACGAGCAGTACTTC. Protein sequence: CASTSAGGYEQYF.

This clone was counted ten times or more. The genes are TRBV6-5 and TRBJ2-7; 8 bases align to TRBD1. Germline V gene lookup returns CDR1 MNHEY and CDR2 SVGAGI. V was clipped by 4 bases and J by 1 base; unmatched bases: 6. This CDR3 spans 15 amino acids. The CDR3 here is CASSLAQGASYEQYF. The CDR3 DNA reads TGTGCCAGCAGTTTAGCGCAGGGGGCATCCTACGAGCAGTACTTC.